One and the same sample provided the 28 T cell receptor beta chains below, sequenced in a study of T cell repertoires in cytomegalovirus infection. One entry per CDR3 protein, called by TCRdb with MiXCR from the reads. The table shows more than 400,000 distinct CDR3 sequences, with about 25% occurring only once. The sequenced sample was PBMCs. Receptor source: a human donor in good health (CMV status not recorded). Some clones in this sample may be carry-over from other donors' samples.

The rearrangement joins TRBV7-2 to TRBJ2-1; TRBD2 aligns across 10 bases. The CDR3 has 16 amino acids. J lost 7 bases, V lost 3 bases, and 9 bases had no gene match. The germline gives CDR1 SGHTA, CDR2 FQGNSA. CDR3 in DNA: TGTGCCAGCAGCTTGGACTCTAGCGGGAGTGGTAATGAGCAGTTCTTC. Its protein is CASSLDSSGSGNEQFF.

Many counts were recorded for this clonotype. The chain employs TRBV11-2 and TRBJ2-1; TRBD2 matches 10 bases. The CDR3 contains 16 residues. Trimming removed 4 bases from V and 3 bases from J; junction bases left unmatched: 6. In germline, CDR1 is SGHAT, CDR2 FQNNGV. DNA of the CDR3: TGTGCCAGCAGCTCCACCTTAGCGGGAGGCTACAATGAGCAGTTCTTC. It translates to CASSSTLAGGYNEQFF.

This clonotype was seen many times. The chain employs TRBV7-2 and TRBJ1-1; tentative D call: TRBD1 (6 bases). CDR3 length equals 14 residues. V shed 4 bases and J shed 0 bases, with 9 bases lying between them. Looked up from germline, CDR1 is SGHTA and CDR2 is FQGNSA. The CDR3 region has the DNA TGTGCCAGCAGCTCCCACAGGGTGAACACTGAAGCTTTCTTT. Its protein is CASSSHRVNTEAFF.

Ten or more counts support this clonotype. The rearrangement uses TRBV12-3 or TRBV12-4 and TRBJ1-1; the D gene is possibly TRBD1 (5 bases). Trimming removed 6 bases at V and 8 bases at J, with 10 bases between. The CDR3 loop spans 11 amino acids. CDR3: CASSQGPEAFF. The CDR3 DNA reads TGTGCCAGCAGCCAGGGCCCGGAAGCTTTCTTT.

The CDR3 DNA reads TGCAGCGTTCTGGACAGGGGAAACAATCAGCCCCAGCATTTT. Protein sequence: CSVLDRGNNQPQHF. This chain links TRBV29-1 with TRBJ1-5; 9 bases are a match to TRBD1. CDR1 and CDR2 from the germline V gene are SQVTM and ANQGSEA. J gave up 3 bases and V 5 bases, and 5 bases lay outside the gene matches. The CDR3 contains 14 residues.

This rearrangement joins TRBV14 to TRBJ2-1; 10 nucleotides line up with TRBD2. V shed 8 bases and J 8 bases; nucleotides not matched to a gene: 9. The germline V gene has CDR1 SGHDN and CDR2 FVKESK. There are 14 residues in the CDR3. In DNA form, the CDR3 reads TGTGCCAGCCGTCTAGCGGGAGTGAGCGATGAGCAGTTCTTC. Its protein product is CASRLAGVSDEQFF.

Details on this clonotype: Because the CDR3 is missing its conserved closing phenylalanine or tryptophan, this is likely a read error. Because the CDR3's place on the DNA is in doubt, the DNA is left out and the CDR3 is given as listed by TCRdb. The V and J genes are TRBV24-1 and TRBJ2-2; TRBD2 was called by the table and not checked on the DNA. Both ends counted, the CDR3 spans 11 residues. CDR1 and CDR2 from the germline V gene are KGHDR and SFDVKD. CDR3 loop: CAVEGPGELLV.

A word on this clonotype: A read error may explain this, as a much larger clone is one base away. This chain links TRBV5-4 with TRBJ2-1; tentatively, D is TRBD2 (6 bases). Germline assignment: CDR1 SGHNT and CDR2 YYREEE (reference sequence). The CDR3 has 15 residues. Trimming took off 3 bases at V and 0 bases at J, with 10 bases between the two ends. The CDR3 protein is CASSSDYTSYNEQFF. The CDR3 nucleotides read TGTGCCAGCAGCTCGGACTACACCTCCTACAATGAGCAGTTCTTC.

This clonotype came up a few times. The chain has TRBV7-3 and TRBJ2-3; TRBD2 matches 12 bases. V shed 5 bases and J 4 bases; nucleotides not matched to a gene: 10. The length of the CDR3 is 17 residues. Germline values: CDR1 SGHTA, CDR2 FQGTGA. CDR3 region: CASSRGLAGMLADTQYF. In DNA form, the CDR3 reads TGTGCCAGCAGCCGTGGACTAGCGGGAATGTTGGCAGATACGCAGTATTTT.

In its sample, this clonotype was seen a few times. The chain has TRBV12-3 or TRBV12-4 and TRBJ1-2, with D hard to call. The germline V and J ends were trimmed by 6 bases and 8 bases, with 7 bases remaining between them. The CDR3 length is 10 residues. DNA of the CDR3: TGTGCCAGCAGCCCCGGAGGCTACACCTTC. It yields the protein CASSPGGYTF.

The chain couples TRBV6-2 or TRBV6-3 to TRBJ2-7; the match to TRBD2 covers 14 bases. The V gene's germline CDR1 is MNHEY and CDR2 SVGEGT. The ends lost 5 bases at V and 3 bases at J; junction bases unmatched: 6. The length of the CDR3 is 16 residues. CDR3 coding DNA: TGTGCCAGCAGTCTCGCCGGGACTAGCGGGAGCTACGAGCAGTACGTC. Protein: CASSLAGTSGSYEQYV.

The V gene is TRBV7-2, the J gene TRBJ2-1, with 7 positions matching TRBD2. From germline, CDR1 is SGHTA and CDR2 FQGNSA. V gave up 4 bases and J gave up 6 bases; unmatched junction bases: 9. This CDR3 comprises 15 residues. The CDR3 DNA reads TGTGCCAGCAGCTCCCCGGGACTAAGTTCCAATGAGCAGTTCTTC. This translates into CASSSPGLSSNEQFF.

This clonotype was picked up many times. This chain joins TRBV7-2 and TRBJ2-7; the D gene is possibly TRBD2 (6 bases). The CDR3 totals 13 residues. Trimming took off 3 bases at V and 0 bases at J, with 6 bases between the two ends. CDR1 is SGHTA and CDR2 is FQGNSA in the germline V gene. CDR3 amino acids: CASSFGSSYEQYF. CDR3 DNA sequence: TGTGCCAGCAGCTTCGGGAGCTCCTACGAGCAGTACTTC.

This clonotype showed up many times. The chain couples TRBV7-2 to TRBJ2-7, with 8 bases that match TRBD1. The germline V gene encodes CDR1 SGHTA and CDR2 FQGNSA. The CDR3 contains 15 residues. The J segment lost 4 bases and the V segment lost 4 bases, leaving 9 bases of the junction unmatched. CDR3 in amino acids: CASSYRRGPGYEQYF. The CDR3 DNA reads TGTGCCAGCAGCTACCGCAGGGGGCCTGGGTACGAGCAGTACTTC.

This clonotype was seen a single time. This sequence joins TRBV7-2 and TRBJ1-1; possibly TRBD1 for D (6 bases). The CDR3 loop spans 14 amino acids. The V end lost 4 bases, the J end lost 4 bases, and 13 bases lay between the germline ends. Germline V CDR1 and CDR2: SGHTA, FQGNSA. The CDR3 DNA reads as TGTGCCAGCAGCTCACGGATAGGGGGCACTGAAGCTTTCTTT. Protein sequence: CASSSRIGGTEAFF. Complete variable domain (other parts from reference TRBV7-2 and TRBJ1-1): GAGVSQSPSNKVTEKGKDVELRCDPISGHTALYWYRQSLGQGLEFLIYFQGNSAPDKSGLPSDRFSAERTGGSVSTLTIQRTQQEDSAVYLCASSSRIGGTEAFFGQGTRLTVV.

The rearrangement uses TRBV12-3 or TRBV12-4 and TRBJ1-1; TRBD1 agrees at 8 bases. The CDR3 is 15 residues long. The ends lost 3 bases at V and 2 bases at J; junction bases unmatched: 5. In DNA, the CDR3 is TGTGCCAGCAGTTTCGCTACAGGGGGTAACACTGAAGCTTTCTTT. Translating it yields CASSFATGGNTEAFF.

This clonotype was found a few times. The CDR3 coding sequence is TGTGCCAGCAGCCCTGGGGGACCCTATGGCTACACCTTC. Translation gives CASSPGGPYGYTF. The rearrangement joins TRBV12-3 or TRBV12-4 to TRBJ1-2, with D possibly being TRBD1 (5 bases). The V end was cut by 6 bases, the J end by 4 bases, with 12 bases between. This CDR3 is 13 amino acids long.

This chain connects TRBV5-6 to TRBJ2-2; D gene ambiguous. Looked up from germline, CDR1 is SGHDT and CDR2 is YYEEEE. With 2 bases removed from V and 7 bases from J, the gap between germline ends came to 18 bases. This CDR3 comprises 16 residues. CDR3 region: CASSLSVLVRNGELFF. The CDR3 region has the DNA TGTGCCAGCAGCTTATCTGTCCTAGTCCGAAACGGGGAGCTGTTTTTT.

V and J are TRBV7-2 and TRBJ1-2; 11 bases align to TRBD1. With V trimmed by 0 bases and J by 12 bases, 6 bases remained unmatched. Germline V CDR1 and CDR2: SGHTA, FQGNSA. The CDR3 loop spans 14 amino acids. The CDR3 nucleotides read TGTGCCAGCAGCTTAGCGCAAAGGACAGGGGGCAACACCTTC. Protein product: CASSLAQRTGGNTF. Combining the CDR3 with reference TRBV7-2 and TRBJ1-2 gives the whole variable domain GAGVSQSPSNKVTEKGKDVELRCDPISGHTALYWYRQSLGQGLEFLIYFQGNSAPDKSGLPSDRFSAERTGGSVSTLTIQRTQQEDSAVYLCASSLAQRTGGNTFGSGTRLTVV.

This clonotype was seen only a few times. The CDR3 nucleotides are TGTGCCATCACCCGTGACACGTCCTACGAGCAGTACTTC. It yields the protein CAITRDTSYEQYF. The rearrangement uses TRBV10-3 and TRBJ2-7; no definite D call. Germline CDR1 and CDR2: ENHRY and SYGVKD. The CDR3 spans 13 residues. V was trimmed by 7 bases and J by 1 base, leaving 11 bases between them.

The chain uses TRBV7-6 and TRBJ1-1, with TRBD1 as a possible D gene (5 bases). This CDR3 comprises 16 residues. Trimming pared 4 bases from V and 5 bases from J, leaving 20 bases between. The germline gives CDR1 SGHVS, CDR2 FNYEAQ. CDR3 coding DNA: TGTGCCAGCAGCTCCCACCAGGGCCAATTGGGAACTGAAGCTTTCTTT. Amino acid sequence: CASSSHQGQLGTEAFF.

V usage is TRBV5-4 and J usage is TRBJ2-3, with D perhaps TRBD1 (5 bases). Trimming removed 0 bases from V and 4 bases from J, with 9 bases in between. CDR1 and CDR2 (germline): SGHNT, YYREEE (reference sequence). The CDR3 has 14 amino acids. CDR3 amino acids: CASSLVDTSDTQYF. DNA of the CDR3: TGTGCCAGCAGCTTGGTGGACACCTCAGATACGCAGTATTTT.

This clonotype was detected ten times or more. The genes are TRBV7-2 and TRBJ2-3, with a tentative D call TRBD1 (5 bases). The length of the CDR3 is 15 residues. Deletions cut 4 bases from V and 3 bases from J, with 14 bases between. The germline V gene has CDR1 SGHTA and CDR2 FQGNSA. The CDR3 nucleotides are TGTGCCAGCAGCTCCGCAGCAGGGTCGACAGATACGCAGTATTTT. Translating it yields CASSSAAGSTDTQYF.

The chain joins TRBV28 to TRBJ1-5, with D uncertain. This CDR3 is 15 amino acids long. The V gene lost 7 bases and the J gene lost 0 bases, with 13 bases spanning the gap. Germline loops: CDR1 MDHEN, CDR2 SYDVKM. The CDR3 DNA reads as TGTGCCAGCAAAAGAGCGGTTGGTAGCAATCAGCCCCAGCATTTT. Protein: CASKRAVGSNQPQHF.

V usage is TRBV6-2 or TRBV6-3 and J usage is TRBJ1-5, with D hard to call. Germline assignment: CDR1 MNHEY and CDR2 SVGEGT. Deletions cut 0 bases from V and 12 bases from J, with 15 bases between. The CDR3 runs 14 residues. The CDR3 protein is CASSYSHRLEHQHF. The DNA for the CDR3 is TGTGCCAGCAGTTACTCCCACAGACTTGAACACCAGCATTTT.

A few counts support this clonotype. This chain connects TRBV6-1 to TRBJ2-1; 10 bases agree with TRBD2. Trimming took 4 bases from V and 0 from J; bases not matched to a gene: 9. The CDR3 consists of 18 residues. The germline V gene encodes CDR1 MNHNS and CDR2 SASEGT. CDR3 nucleotides: TGTGCCAGCAGTGTTCTAGCGGGAGTTAGGGCCTCCTACAATGAGCAGTTCTTC. Residues: CASSVLAGVRASYNEQFF.

There are a few counts of this clonotype. The chain carries TRBV7-9 and TRBJ1-2, with D hard to call. The CDR3 sequence is 13 residues long. Trimming stripped 5 bases from V and 8 bases from J, with 15 bases between. CDR1 and CDR2 from the germline V gene are SEHNR and FQNEAQ (reference sequence). This chain's CDR3 is CASSPNFREGYTF. The CDR3 DNA follows: TGTGCCAGCAGCCCAAATTTCCGGGAGGGCTACACCTTC. Filled out from reference TRBV7-9 and TRBJ1-2, the complete variable domain reads DTGVSQNPRHKITKRGQNVTFRCDPISEHNRLYWYRQTLGQGPEFLTYFQNEAQLEKSRLLSDRFSAERPKGSFSTLEIQRTEQGDSAMYLCASSPNFREGYTFGSGTRLTVV.

The V gene is TRBV6-2 or TRBV6-3, the J gene TRBJ1-1; 9 nucleotides agree with TRBD1. CDR1 is MNHEY, CDR2 SVGEGT, per germline. Trimming cost V 6 bases and J 3 bases; bases outside gene matches: 5. This CDR3 is 14 amino acids long. The CDR3 DNA reads TGTGCCAGCAGGCCGGGACAGGGTTACACTGAAGCTTTCTTT. Its protein product is CASRPGQGYTEAFF.